The 19 T cell receptor beta chains listed next were all sequenced from one sample in a study of T cell responses to AZD1222 COVID-19 vaccine. Sequencing was performed with immunoSEQ multiplex PCR; in TCRdb, only in-frame clones are kept and a portion is missing. The data contain about 90,000 clones, roughly 86% of them singletons. This specimen was peripheral blood, taken on day 0 of AZD1222 vaccination. These receptors were taken from an adult in good health.

This chain joins TRBV15 and TRBJ2-7, with 8 bases matching TRBD1. Trimming at V came to 3 bases and at J to 5 bases, leaving 12 bases not matched to a gene. From germline, CDR1 is LNHNV and CDR2 YYDKDF (reference sequence). This CDR3 has 16 amino acids. The CDR3 loop reads CATSSPSDRGLHEQYF. For the CDR3, the DNA is TGTGCCACCAGCAGCCCCTCCGACAGGGGATTGCACGAGCAGTACTTC.

The chain combines TRBV9 with TRBJ2-7, with TRBD2 matching over 8 bases. Germline V CDR1 and CDR2: SGDLS, YYNGEE. With V trimmed by 3 bases and J by 6 bases, 8 bases remained unmatched. CDR3 length equals 14 residues. CDR3 coding DNA: TGTGCCAGCAGCGGTCGGGAGGGCCCTTTCGAGCAGTACTTC. Translated, it gives CASSGREGPFEQYF.

This clone came up once. The CDR3, as DNA: TGTGCCAGCAGTTTAACGGGGTACTACGAGCAGTACTTC. It yields the protein CASSLTGYYEQYF. This chain links TRBV27 with TRBJ2-7; weak D call: TRBD2 (5 bases). This CDR3 has 13 amino acids. The germline V and J ends were trimmed by 2 bases and 3 bases, with 8 bases remaining between them. Germline CDR1 and CDR2: MNHEY and SMNVEV (reference sequence).

V gene TRBV5-4 combines with J gene TRBJ1-2, with D possibly matching TRBD1 (5 bases). Germline CDR1 reads SGHNT; CDR2 reads YYREEE (reference sequence). The CDR3 has 14 residues. Between the trimmed V and J ends, which lost 4 bases and 1 base, there was a span of 11 bases. The CDR3 nucleotides read TGTGCCAGCAGCACCCCAGACAGTAACTATGGCTACACCTTC. Amino acids: CASSTPDSNYGYTF.

The gene calls are TRBV7-9 and TRBJ2-7; 9 nucleotides agree with TRBD1. Germline-derived CDR1 and CDR2 are SEHNR and FQNEAQ (reference sequence). The CDR3 runs 15 residues. Trimming at V came to 4 bases and at J to 3 bases, leaving 7 bases not matched to a gene. The CDR3 sequence is CASSSPQGQGYEQYF. The CDR3 DNA reads TGTGCCAGCAGCTCCCCCCAGGGACAGGGCTACGAGCAGTACTTC.

This clone turned up a few times. The V gene is TRBV18, the J gene TRBJ1-2, with 8 bases fitting TRBD1. Trimming at V came to 3 bases and at J to 6 bases, leaving 12 bases not matched to a gene. The CDR3 totals 16 residues. Germline V gene sequence: CDR1 KGHSH, CDR2 LQKENI. CDR3 sequence: CASSPRGQTGENGYTF. The CDR3 DNA sequence: TGTGCCAGCTCACCCCGAGGCCAGACAGGGGAGAATGGCTACACCTTC. Supplemented by reference TRBV18 and TRBJ1-2, the full variable domain reads NAGVMQNPRHLVRRRGQEARLRCSPMKGHSHVYWYRQLPEEGLKFMVYLQKENIIDESGMPKERFSAEFPKEGPSILRIQQVVRGDSAAYFCASSPRGQTGENGYTFGSGTRLTVV.

J is TRBJ2-7 and V is TRBV7-9; 11 positions match TRBD2. V trimming: 5 bases; J trimming: 4 bases; junction bases outside the gene matches: 4. Germline CDR1 reads SEHNR; CDR2 reads FQNEAQ (reference sequence). CDR3 length equals 14 residues. The CDR3, as DNA: TGTGCCAGCAGCCGGACTAGCGGGCCGTACGAGCAGTACTTC. Translated: CASSRTSGPYEQYF.

This clone was observed a handful of times. J is TRBJ2-7 and V is TRBV4-2, with D perhaps matching TRBD2 (6 bases). Trimming cost V 2 bases and J 3 bases, with 14 bases left between them. Germline CDR1 is LGHNA and CDR2 is YNFKEQ. This CDR3 is built from 15 residues. CDR3 sequence (DNA): TGTGCCAGCAGCCAACGTCTACGGGAGTACTACGAGCAGTACTTC. Residues: CASSQRLREYYEQYF.

V usage is TRBV3-1 (or the pseudogene TRBV3-2) and J usage is TRBJ2-7; 9 nucleotides agree with TRBD2. CDR1 and CDR2 (germline): LGHDT, YNNKEL (reference sequence). The junction had 7 bases not matched to a gene; V was cut back by 0 bases and J by 1 base. The CDR3 has 17 residues. Written as DNA, the CDR3 is TGTGCCAGCAGCCAAGATGGGAGACTAGCGGTTTCCTACGAGCAGTACTTC. Amino acids: CASSQDGRLAVSYEQYF.

This chain connects TRBV5-1 to TRBJ2-1, with 8 bases identical to TRBD2. Germline values: CDR1 SGHRS, CDR2 YFSETQ. CDR3 length equals 16 residues. Unmatched junction bases numbered 11, after V lost 4 bases and J lost 5 bases. Written as DNA, the CDR3 is TGCGCCAGCAGCCCCGGGGGTCGAGCGGGAGACAATGAGCAGTTCTTC. Translating it yields CASSPGGRAGDNEQFF.

The gene calls are TRBV28 and TRBJ2-7; 13 positions agree with TRBD2. Trimming cost V 7 bases and J 0 bases; bases outside gene matches: 15. Per germline, CDR1 MDHEN and CDR2 SYDVKM. CDR3 length: 19 amino acids. Here the CDR3 reads CASIPLKGLAGANSYEQYF. The CDR3 region has the DNA TGTGCCAGCATCCCCCTGAAAGGACTAGCGGGAGCCAACTCCTACGAGCAGTACTTC.

The chain carries TRBV7-3 and TRBJ2-7; 9 bases are a match to TRBD1. J gave up 4 bases and V 1 base, and 5 bases lay outside the gene matches. The V gene's germline CDR1 is SGHTA and CDR2 FQGTGA. The CDR3 is 15 residues long. The CDR3 sequence is CASSLNGDRVYEQYF. The CDR3 DNA is TGTGCCAGCAGCTTAAATGGGGACAGGGTATACGAGCAGTACTTC.

The V call is TRBV11-1, the J call TRBJ1-1, with 10 positions matching TRBD1. Germline V gene lookup returns CDR1 SGHAT and CDR2 FQDESV (reference sequence). CDR3 length: 15 residues. Trimming removed 5 bases from V and 6 bases from J; junction bases left unmatched: 9. CDR3 bases: TGTGCCAGCAGCCCCCGGGACAGGGGTGTCGCTGAAGCTTTCTTT. This gives the protein CASSPRDRGVAEAFF.

CDR3 sequence: CASSPYGQAPYEQYF. CDR3 DNA sequence: TGTGCCAGCAGCCCCTATGGACAGGCACCCTACGAGCAGTACTTC. This rearrangement joins TRBV7-9 to TRBJ2-7; 7 bases align to TRBD1. CDR1 and CDR2 from the germline V gene are SEHNR and FQNEAQ (reference sequence). The CDR3 totals 15 residues. Unmatched junction bases numbered 9, after V lost 5 bases and J lost 2 bases.

In this sample, this clone turned up a few times. The CDR3 loop is CASSLGPSDSGNTIYF. The DNA for the CDR3 is TGCGCCAGCAGCTTGGGCCCTTCGGACTCTGGAAACACCATATATTTT. The chain joins TRBV5-1 to TRBJ1-3; D uncertain. Germline assignment: CDR1 SGHRS and CDR2 YFSETQ. V lost 0 bases to trimming and J lost 0 bases, with 10 bases between them. The CDR3 consists of 16 residues. Filled out from reference TRBV5-1 and TRBJ1-3, the complete variable domain reads KAGVTQTPRYLIKTRGQQVTLSCSPISGHRSVSWYQQTPGQGLQFLFEYFSETQRNKGNFPGRFSGRQFSNSRSEMNVSTLELGDSALYLCASSLGPSDSGNTIYFGEGSWLTVV.

The chain has TRBV28 and TRBJ1-5; TRBD1 aligns across 10 bases. V lost 2 bases to trimming and J lost 1 base; unmatched junction nucleotides: 2. The CDR3 contains 16 residues. Looked up from germline, CDR1 is MDHEN and CDR2 is SYDVKM. The DNA of the CDR3 is TGTGCCAGCAGTTTAGGGACAGGGGCGAGCAATCAGCCCCAGCATTTT. Its protein is CASSLGTGASNQPQHF. Together with reference TRBV28 and TRBJ1-5, the CDR3 gives the full variable domain: DVKVTQSSRYLVKRTGEKVFLECVQDMDHENMFWYRQDPGLGLRLIYFSYDVKMKEKGDIPEGYSVSREKKERFSLILESASTNQTSMYLCASSLGTGASNQPQHFGDGTRLSIL.

The chain links TRBV20-1 to TRBJ2-7, with D unresolved. V was shortened by 3 bases and J by 7 bases, with 10 bases between the two germline ends. The CDR3 contains 11 residues. Germline CDR1 is DFQATT and CDR2 is SNEGSKA (reference sequence). The CDR3 spells CSASWSREQYF. Here the CDR3 DNA reads TGCAGTGCTAGTTGGTCGCGGGAGCAGTACTTC.

The gene calls are TRBV18 and TRBJ1-1; 7 nucleotides line up with TRBD1. CDR3 length equals 12 residues. Trimming removed 8 bases from V and 1 base from J; junction bases left unmatched: 1. Germline V gives CDR1 KGHSH, CDR2 LQKENI. In nucleotides, the CDR3 is TGTGCCAGCCGGGACAGGAACACTGAAGCTTTCTTT. Its protein is CASRDRNTEAFF.

The V and J genes are TRBV5-1 and TRBJ1-4, with D tentatively TRBD1 (6 bases). The germline V gene encodes CDR1 SGHRS and CDR2 YFSETQ. CDR3 length equals 15 residues. V was trimmed by 4 bases and J by 8 bases, leaving 18 bases between them. The CDR3 loop reads CASSPYGGYKEKLFF. CDR3 sequence (DNA): TGCGCCAGCAGCCCCTATGGGGGCTACAAGGAAAAACTGTTTTTT.